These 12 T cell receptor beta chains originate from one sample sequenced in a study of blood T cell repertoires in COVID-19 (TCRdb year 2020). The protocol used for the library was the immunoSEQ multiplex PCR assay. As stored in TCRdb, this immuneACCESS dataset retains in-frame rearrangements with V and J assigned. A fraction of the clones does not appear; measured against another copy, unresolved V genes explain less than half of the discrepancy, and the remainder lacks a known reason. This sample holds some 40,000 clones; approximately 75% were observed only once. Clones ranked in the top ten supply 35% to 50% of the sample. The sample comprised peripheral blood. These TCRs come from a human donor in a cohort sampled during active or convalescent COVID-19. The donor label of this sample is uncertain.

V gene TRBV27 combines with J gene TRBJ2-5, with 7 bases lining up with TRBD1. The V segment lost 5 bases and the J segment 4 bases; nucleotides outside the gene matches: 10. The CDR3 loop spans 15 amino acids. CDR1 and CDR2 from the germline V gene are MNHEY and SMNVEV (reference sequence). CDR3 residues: CASSPSGQALETQYF. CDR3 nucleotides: TGTGCCAGCAGTCCCTCAGGACAGGCCTTAGAGACCCAGTACTTC.

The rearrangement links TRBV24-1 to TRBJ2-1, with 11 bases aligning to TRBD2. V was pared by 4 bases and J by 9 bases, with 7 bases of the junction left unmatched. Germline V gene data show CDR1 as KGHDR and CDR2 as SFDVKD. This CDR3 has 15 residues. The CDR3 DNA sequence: TGTGCCACCAGTGACCCTCGACTAGCGGGACCTGAGCAGTTCTTC. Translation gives CATSDPRLAGPEQFF.

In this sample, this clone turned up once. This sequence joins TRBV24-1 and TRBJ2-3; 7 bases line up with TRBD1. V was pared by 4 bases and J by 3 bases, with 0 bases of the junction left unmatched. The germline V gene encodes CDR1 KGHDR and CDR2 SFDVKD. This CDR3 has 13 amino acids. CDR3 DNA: TGTGCCACCAGTGAGACAGGGACAGATACGCAGTATTTT. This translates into CATSETGTDTQYF.

As DNA, the CDR3 is TGTGCCAGCAGCTATACTGGACAGGGGAGCGAGCAGTACTTC. Translation: CASSYTGQGSEQYF. The chain has TRBV6-5 and TRBJ2-7, with 9 bases matching TRBD1. Germline loops: CDR1 MNHEY, CDR2 SVGAGI. There are 14 residues in the CDR3. J gave up 6 bases and V 6 bases, and 9 bases lay outside the gene matches.

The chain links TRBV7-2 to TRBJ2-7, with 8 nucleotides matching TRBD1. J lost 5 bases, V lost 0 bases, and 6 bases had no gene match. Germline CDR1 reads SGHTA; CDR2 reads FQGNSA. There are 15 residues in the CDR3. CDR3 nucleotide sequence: TGTGCCAGCAGCTTAGCGCAGGGGGCGGGCCACGAGCAGTACTTC. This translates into CASSLAQGAGHEQYF.

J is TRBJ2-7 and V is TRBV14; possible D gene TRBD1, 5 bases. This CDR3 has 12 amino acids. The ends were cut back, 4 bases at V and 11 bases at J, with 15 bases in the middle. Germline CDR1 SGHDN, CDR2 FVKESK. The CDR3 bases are TGTGCCAGCAGCCTCAAGGGGCTAGTGGAGTACTTC. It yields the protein CASSLKGLVEYF.

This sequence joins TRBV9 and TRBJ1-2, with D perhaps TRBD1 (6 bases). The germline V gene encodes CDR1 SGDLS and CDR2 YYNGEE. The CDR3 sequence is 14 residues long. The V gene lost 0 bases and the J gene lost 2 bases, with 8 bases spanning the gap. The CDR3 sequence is CASSVGQENYGYTF. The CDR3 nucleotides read TGTGCCAGCAGCGTAGGACAGGAGAACTATGGCTACACCTTC.

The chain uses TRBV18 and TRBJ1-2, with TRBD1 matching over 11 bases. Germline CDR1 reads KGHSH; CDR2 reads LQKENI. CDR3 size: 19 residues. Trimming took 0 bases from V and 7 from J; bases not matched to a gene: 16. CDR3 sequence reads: CASSPPGADRGRGLLGYTF. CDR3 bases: TGTGCCAGCTCACCACCGGGCGCGGACAGGGGGCGAGGTCTCCTTGGCTACACCTTC.

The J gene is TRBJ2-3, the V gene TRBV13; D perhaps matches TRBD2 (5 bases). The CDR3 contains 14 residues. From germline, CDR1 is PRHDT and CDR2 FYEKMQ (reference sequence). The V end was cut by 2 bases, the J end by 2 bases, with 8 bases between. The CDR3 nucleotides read TGTGCCAGCAGCTTACGGACTTTCACAGATACGCAGTATTTT. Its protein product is CASSLRTFTDTQYF.

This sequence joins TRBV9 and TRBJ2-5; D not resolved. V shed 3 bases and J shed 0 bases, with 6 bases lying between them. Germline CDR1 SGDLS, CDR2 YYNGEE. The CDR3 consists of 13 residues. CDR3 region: CASSAPYQETQYF. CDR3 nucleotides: TGTGCCAGCAGCGCCCCTTACCAAGAGACCCAGTACTTC. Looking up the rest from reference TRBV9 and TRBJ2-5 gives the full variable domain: DSGVTQTPKHLITATGQRVTLRCSPRSGDLSVYWYQQSLDQGLQFLIQYYNGEERAKGNILERFSAQQFPDLHSELNLSSLELGDSALYFCASSAPYQETQYFGPGTRLLVL.

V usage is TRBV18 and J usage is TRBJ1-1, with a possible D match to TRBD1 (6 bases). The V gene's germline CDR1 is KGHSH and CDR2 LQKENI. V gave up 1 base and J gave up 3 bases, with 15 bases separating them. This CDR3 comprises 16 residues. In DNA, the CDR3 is TGTGCCAGCTCACCACTTCAGGGGCAATCGGACACTGAAGCTTTCTTT. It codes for CASSPLQGQSDTEAFF.

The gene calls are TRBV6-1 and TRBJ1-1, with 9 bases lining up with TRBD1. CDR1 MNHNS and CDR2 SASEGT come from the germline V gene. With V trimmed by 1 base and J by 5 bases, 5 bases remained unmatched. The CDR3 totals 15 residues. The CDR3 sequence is CASSEVTGGWTEAFF. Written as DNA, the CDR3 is TGTGCCAGCAGTGAAGTCACAGGGGGCTGGACTGAAGCTTTCTTT.